This T cell receptor (beta chain) was obtained from a study of read filtering for tumor transcriptome and immune sequencing. This clonotype was counted ten times or more. From about 400 ng of RNA, a library with molecular barcoded alpha/delta and beta/gamma adaptors was made. TCRdb re-called the reads through MiXCR, storing one row per CDR3 protein. The data show 65,000 or so distinct CDR3 sequences, with approximately 18% seen just once and approximately 11% held by the top ten. Sequencing was performed on a population of CD138-negative cells sorted from bone marrow. The sequence came from a donor over 35 with multiple myeloma.

CDR3 DNA: TGTGCCAGCAGCCCGCCCGGGGATTCCTCCTACAATGAGCAGTTCTTC. Residues: CASSPPGDSSYNEQFF. This rearrangement joins TRBV14 to TRBJ2-1; D may be TRBD2 (5 bases). Germline V gene sequence: CDR1 SGHDN, CDR2 FVKESK. Between the trimmed V and J ends, which lost 4 bases and 0 bases, there was a span of 13 bases. The CDR3 has 16 amino acids. The full variable domain, its missing parts supplied by reference TRBV14 and TRBJ2-1, is EAGVTQFPSHSVIEKGQTVTLRCDPISGHDNLYWYRRVMGKEIKFLLHFVKESKQDESGMPNNRFLAERTGGTYSTLKVQPAELEDSGVYFCASSPPGDSSYNEQFFGPGTRLTVL.